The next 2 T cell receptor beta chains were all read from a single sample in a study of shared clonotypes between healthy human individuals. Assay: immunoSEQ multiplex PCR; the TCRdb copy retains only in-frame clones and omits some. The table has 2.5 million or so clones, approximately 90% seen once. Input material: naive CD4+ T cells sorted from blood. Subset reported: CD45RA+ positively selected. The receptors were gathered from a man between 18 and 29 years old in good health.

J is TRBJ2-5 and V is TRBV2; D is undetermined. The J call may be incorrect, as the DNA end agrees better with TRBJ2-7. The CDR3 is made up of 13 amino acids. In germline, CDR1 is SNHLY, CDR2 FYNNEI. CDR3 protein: CASNIERSYEQYF. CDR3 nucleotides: TGTGCCAGCAACATCGAGAGGTCCTACGAGCAGTACTTC.

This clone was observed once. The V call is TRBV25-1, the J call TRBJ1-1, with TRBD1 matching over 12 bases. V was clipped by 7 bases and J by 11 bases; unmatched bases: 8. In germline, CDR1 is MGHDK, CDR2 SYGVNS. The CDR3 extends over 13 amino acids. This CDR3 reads CASKGQGALGAFF. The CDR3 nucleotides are TGTGCCAGCAAGGGACAGGGGGCCTTGGGCGCTTTCTTT.